Many counts were recorded for the clone carrying this TCR beta chain. Antigen: not known. The data stem from a study of T-cell reconstitution after alpha-beta-depleted transplantation in children. Study outcomes and limitations: A year post-transplant, T-cell counts and diversity derived mostly from newly produced T cells. Reportedly, only several hundred clones from non-depleted graft cells drove alpha-beta T-cell counts at about two months. Day-60 TCRbeta diversity that was high in some patients was derived from surviving recipient T cells and thymic progenitors.

TCRbeta library construction was performed incorporating unique molecular identifiers. MiXCR was run by TCRdb on the PCR reads, yielding one entry per CDR3 protein. The sample lists about 260,000 distinct CDR3 sequences, around 7.5% occurring once. The V and J ends lost 7 bases and 4 bases, in that order; junction bases with no gene match: 6. This CDR3 is 13 amino acids long. Germline loops: CDR1 MDHEN, CDR2 SYDVKM. The J gene is TRBJ1-2, the V gene TRBV28; 7 nucleotides line up with TRBD1. The clonotype was recovered from a male patient younger than 18 who had a stem cell transplant for acute lymphoblastic leukemia, so the T cells may come from the graft donor. This material consisted of PBMCs, mostly from graft donor cells, taken 180 days after TCRalphabeta/CD19-depleted stem cell transplant. The CDR3 region is CASIGTARYGYTF. CDR3 DNA sequence: TGTGCCAGCATCGGGACAGCTCGCTATGGCTACACCTTC.